These T cell receptor beta chains were read from a single sample in a study of CD8+ T cells in alopecia areata. This table comes from immunoSEQ multiplex PCR, and its TCRdb copy is limited to in-frame clones, with some not included. This table has some 88,000 clones, around 44% appearing once. The sequencing used CD8+ T cells sorted from blood, collected at week 24, from a patient treated with tofacitinib. Receptors were obtained from a human donor with alopecia areata. Each CDR3 is given with its conserved first and last residue. Fields, in order: D gene, J gene, V gene, clone size, CDR3 DNA, CDR3 protein. D genes are given only for firm matches. Clone size is shown for a subset of rows, as once, few, many or a class of expanded clone.

>NA|TRBJ2-5|TRBV11-2|NA
TGTGCCAGCAGCTACCCCCCCGGCAGGGCGGGAGAGACCCAGTACTTC
CASSYPPGRAGETQYF
>NA|TRBJ2-1|TRBV7-9|few
TGTGCCAGCAGAATACCGGGACTGGGTTGGGGGAGTGAGCAGTTCTTC
CASRIPGLGWGSEQFF
>TRBD1|TRBJ2-1|TRBV7-2|few
TGTGCCAGCAGCTTCCCACAGGGGCGGAGCTCCTACAATGAGCAGTTCTTC
CASSFPQGRSSYNEQFF
>TRBD2|TRBJ2-7|TRBV29-1|NA
TGCAGCGTTCGGACTAGCGGGAAGTACGAGCAGTACTTC
CSVRTSGKYEQYF
>NA|TRBJ2-7|TRBV6-6|NA
TGTGCCAGCAGTTACGGCCACTCCTACGAGCAGTACTTC
CASSYGHSYEQYF
>NA|TRBJ2-7|TRBV7-9|once
TGTGCCAGCAGCTTCCAGCCACTACGGGAGCAGTACTTC
CASSFQPLREQYF
>NA|TRBJ2-1|TRBV9|NA
TGTGCCAGCAGCGTAGGCTACTCCCACGGCGATGAGCAGTTCTTC
CASSVGYSHGDEQFF
>TRBD2|TRBJ2-7|TRBV5-1|NA
TGCGCCAGCAGCTACGGACTAGCGGGGCGCGAGCAGTACTTC
CASSYGLAGREQYF
>TRBD2|TRBJ2-1|TRBV7-9|NA
TGTGCCAGCAGAACTAGCGGGACAACGGATGAGCAGTTCTTC
CASRTSGTTDEQFF
>NA|TRBJ2-2|TRBV27|few
TGTGCCAGCAGTCCCCGTCCACTACTCAGGGAGCTGTTTTTT
CASSPRPLLRELFF
>TRBD2|TRBJ2-1|TRBV14|few
TGTGCCAGCAGCCAAGAGAGAGCGGGGCGCCTCTCGGGGTACAATGAGCAGTTCTTC
CASSQERAGRLSGYNEQFF
>NA|TRBJ2-1|TRBV29-1|NA
TGCAGCGCCGTCAGTGGAAGCTCCTACAATGAGCAGTTCTTC
CSAVSGSSYNEQFF
>NA|TRBJ2-3|TRBV7-9|NA
TGTGCCAGCAGCTTCGCTGGACAAGCCACAGATACGCAGTATTTT
CASSFAGQATDTQYF
>NA|TRBJ2-5|TRBV27|NA
TGTGCCAGCAGTTTATCGGCGGGTAGCCAAGAGACCCAGTACTTC
CASSLSAGSQETQYF
>TRBD2|TRBJ2-5|TRBV7-9|NA
TGTGCCAGCAGCTTGGTGTCGCTAGCGGGAGAGACCCAGTACTTC
CASSLVSLAGETQYF
>NA|TRBJ2-5|TRBV7-9|NA
TGTGCCAGCAGCTTAGGGGGACAAGAGACCCAGTACTTC
CASSLGGQETQYF
>NA|TRBJ1-5|TRBV7-9|many
TGTGCCAGCAGCCCCTCAGGAGGCAATCAGCCCCAGCATTTT
CASSPSGGNQPQHF
>TRBD2|TRBJ2-1|TRBV5-1|NA
TGCGCCAGCAGTTCAAGACTAGCGGGAGTCAATGAGCAGTTCTTC
CASSSRLAGVNEQFF
>NA|TRBJ1-1|TRBV7-2|NA
TGTGCCAGCAGCTTAAGGTCCGAGGACCTAACGGGGAACACTGAAGCTTTCTTT
CASSLRSEDLTGNTEAFF
>TRBD2|TRBJ2-2|TRBV7-2|NA
TGTGCCAGCAGCCCACGGGCCGGGACTAGCGGGGACACCGGGGAGCTGTTTTTT
CASSPRAGTSGDTGELFF
>NA|TRBJ2-3|TRBV2|NA
TGTGCCAGCAGTTCCGGGTCCGGGGATACGCAGTATTTT
CASSSGSGDTQYF
>NA|TRBJ2-7|TRBV30|NA
TGTGCCTGGAGTGTACGAGACGAGCAGTACTTC
CAWSVRDEQYF
>NA|TRBJ2-7|TRBV27|NA
TGTGCCACCACCGACAGGTCAGGCTCCTACGAGCAGTACTTC
CATTDRSGSYEQYF
>NA|TRBJ2-1|TRBV29-1|NA
TGCAGCGTTGAATCTGGGTCGGCCTACAATGAGCAGTTCTTC
CSVESGSAYNEQFF
>TRBD2|TRBJ2-3|TRBV29-1|few
TGCAGCGCCTCGGGACTAGCGGGAATAAGCACAGATACGCAGTATTTT
CSASGLAGISTDTQYF
>NA|TRBJ2-1|TRBV7-9|NA
TGTGCCAGCAGATCCCCGCAGGTACCCCCCGGGAATGAGCAGTTCTTC
CASRSPQVPPGNEQFF
>NA|TRBJ2-2|TRBV30|NA
TGTGCCTGGAGTCCAGGGTGGACCGGGGAGCTGTTTTTT
CAWSPGWTGELFF
>NA|TRBJ1-3|TRBV29-1|NA
TGCAGCGTTCTGGACACTAGAAACACCATATATTTT
CSVLDTRNTIYF
>NA|TRBJ1-4|TRBV9|NA
TGTGCCAGCAGCGCCGGGGTGGGGGCGCATGAAAAACTGTTTTTT
CASSAGVGAHEKLFF
>TRBD2|TRBJ2-3|TRBV27|NA
TGTGCCAGCAGTTTGTTTCTAGCGGGGGTCGATACGCAGTATTTT
CASSLFLAGVDTQYF
>TRBD1|TRBJ1-5|TRBV19|NA
TGTGCCAGTAGTATAGATTGGACAGGCGGTCAGCCCCAGCATTTT
CASSIDWTGGQPQHF
>NA|TRBJ2-7|TRBV29-1|NA
TGCAGCGTTGAGACTGGGACCTACGAGCAGTACTTC
CSVETGTYEQYF
>NA|TRBJ2-2|TRBV7-9|few
TGTGCCAGCAGCTTATCGCTCCGACGTACGAACACCGGGGAGCTGTTTTTT
CASSLSLRRTNTGELFF
>NA|TRBJ2-2|TRBV19|NA
TGTGCCGGGAGACAGGTGCTCACCGGGGAGCTGTTTTTT
CAGRQVLTGELFF
>NA|TRBJ2-5|TRBV27|NA
TGTGCCAGCAGTCCGGTTGATCAAGAGACCCAGTACTTC
CASSPVDQETQYF
>TRBD1|TRBJ2-3|TRBV2|NA
TGTGCCAGCAGTGAGGGGCAGGGGGCAACAGATACGCAGTATTTT
CASSEGQGATDTQYF